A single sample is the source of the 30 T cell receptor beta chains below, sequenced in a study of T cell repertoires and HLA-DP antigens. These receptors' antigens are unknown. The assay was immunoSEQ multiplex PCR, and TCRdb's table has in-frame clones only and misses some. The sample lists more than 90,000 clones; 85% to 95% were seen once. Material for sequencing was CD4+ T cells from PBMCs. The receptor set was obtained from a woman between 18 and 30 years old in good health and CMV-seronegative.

CDR3 bases: TGTGCCAGCAGCTTGCGCGGGAGCGTCACAGATACGCAGTATTTT. This translates into CASSLRGSVTDTQYF. The chain has TRBV11-1 and TRBJ2-3; 7 positions match TRBD2. The ends lost 3 bases at V and 2 bases at J; junction bases unmatched: 5. In germline, CDR1 is SGHAT, CDR2 FQDESV (reference sequence). The length of the CDR3 is 15 residues.

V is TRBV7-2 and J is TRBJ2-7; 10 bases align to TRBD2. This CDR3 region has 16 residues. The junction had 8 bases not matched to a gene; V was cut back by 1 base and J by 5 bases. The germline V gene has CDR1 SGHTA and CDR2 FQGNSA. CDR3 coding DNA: TGTGCCAGCAGCTTAGGGCGAGCGGGAGGGCCCAACGAGCAGTACTTC. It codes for CASSLGRAGGPNEQYF.

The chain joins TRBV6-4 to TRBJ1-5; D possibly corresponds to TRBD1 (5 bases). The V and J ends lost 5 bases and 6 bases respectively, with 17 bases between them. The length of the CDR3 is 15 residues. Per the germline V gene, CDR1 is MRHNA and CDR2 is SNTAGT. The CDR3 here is CASSPDGGGGQPQHF. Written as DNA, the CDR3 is TGTGCCAGCAGTCCTGACGGTGGGGGGGGTCAGCCCCAGCATTTT.

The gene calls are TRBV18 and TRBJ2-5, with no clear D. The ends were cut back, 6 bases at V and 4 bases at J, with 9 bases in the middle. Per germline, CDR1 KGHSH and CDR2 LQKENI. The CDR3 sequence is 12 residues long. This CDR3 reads CASSPIGETQYF. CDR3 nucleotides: TGTGCCAGCTCCCCGATTGGAGAGACCCAGTACTTC.

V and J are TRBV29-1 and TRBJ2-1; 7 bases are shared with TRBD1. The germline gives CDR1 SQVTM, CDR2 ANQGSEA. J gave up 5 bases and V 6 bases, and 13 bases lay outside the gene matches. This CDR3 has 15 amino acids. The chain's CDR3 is CSVENRGQINNEQFF. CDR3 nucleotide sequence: TGCAGCGTCGAGAACCGGGGACAGATCAACAATGAGCAGTTCTTC.

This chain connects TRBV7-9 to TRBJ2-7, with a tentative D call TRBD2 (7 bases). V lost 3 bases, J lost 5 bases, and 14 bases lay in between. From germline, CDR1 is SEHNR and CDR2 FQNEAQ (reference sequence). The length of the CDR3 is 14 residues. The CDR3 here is CASSLGGGADEQYV. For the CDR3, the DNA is TGTGCCAGCAGCTTGGGAGGGGGGGCCGACGAGCAGTACGTC.

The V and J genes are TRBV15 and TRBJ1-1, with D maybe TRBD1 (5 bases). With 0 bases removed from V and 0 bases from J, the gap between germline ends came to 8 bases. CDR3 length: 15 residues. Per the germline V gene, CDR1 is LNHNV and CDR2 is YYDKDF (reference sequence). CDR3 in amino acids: CATSRDGGLNTEAFF. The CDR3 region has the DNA TGTGCCACCAGCAGAGATGGGGGATTGAACACTGAAGCTTTCTTT.

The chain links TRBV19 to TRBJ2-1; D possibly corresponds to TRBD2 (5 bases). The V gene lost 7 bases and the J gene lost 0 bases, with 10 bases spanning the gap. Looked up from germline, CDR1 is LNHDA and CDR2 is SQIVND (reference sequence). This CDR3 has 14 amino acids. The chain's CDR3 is CASTGWSSYNEQFF. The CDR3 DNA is TGTGCCAGTACGGGGTGGAGCTCCTACAATGAGCAGTTCTTC. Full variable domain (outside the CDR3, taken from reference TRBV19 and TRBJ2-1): DGGITQSPKYLFRKEGQNVTLSCEQNLNHDAMYWYRQDPGQGLRLIYYSQIVNDFQKGDIAEGYSVSREKKESFPLTVTSAQKNPTAFYLCASTGWSSYNEQFFGPGTRLTVL.

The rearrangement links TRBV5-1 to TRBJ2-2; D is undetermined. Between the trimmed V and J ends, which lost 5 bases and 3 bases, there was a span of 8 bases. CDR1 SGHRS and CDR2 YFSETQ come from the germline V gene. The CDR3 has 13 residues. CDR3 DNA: TGCGCCAGCAGACATGCCTACACCGGGGAGCTGTTTTTT. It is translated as CASRHAYTGELFF.

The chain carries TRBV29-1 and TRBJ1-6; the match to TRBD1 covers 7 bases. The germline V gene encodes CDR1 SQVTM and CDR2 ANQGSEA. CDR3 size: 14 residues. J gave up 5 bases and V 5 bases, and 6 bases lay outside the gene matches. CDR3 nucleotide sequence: TGCAGCGTTAGGACAGGCAGAAATAATTCACCCCTCCACTTT. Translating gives CSVRTGRNNSPLHF.

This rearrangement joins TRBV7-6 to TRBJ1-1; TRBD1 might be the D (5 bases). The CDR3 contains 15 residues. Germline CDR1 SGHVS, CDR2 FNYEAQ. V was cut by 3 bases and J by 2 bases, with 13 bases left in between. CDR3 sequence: CASSLGGLRNTEAFF. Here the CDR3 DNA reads TGTGCCAGCAGCTTGGGGGGACTCCGCAACACTGAAGCTTTCTTT. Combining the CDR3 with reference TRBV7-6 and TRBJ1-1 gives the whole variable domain GAGVSQSPRYKVTKRGQDVALRCDPISGHVSLYWYRQALGQGPEFLTYFNYEAQQDKSGLPNDRFSAERPEGSISTLTIQRTEQRDSAMYRCASSLGGLRNTEAFFGQGTRLTVV.

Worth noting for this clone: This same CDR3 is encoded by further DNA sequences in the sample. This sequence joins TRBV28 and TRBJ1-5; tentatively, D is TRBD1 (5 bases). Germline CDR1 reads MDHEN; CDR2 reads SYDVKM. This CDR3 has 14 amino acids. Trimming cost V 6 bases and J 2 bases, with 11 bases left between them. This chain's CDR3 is CASSYGGGNQPQHF. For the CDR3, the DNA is TGTGCCAGCAGCTACGGGGGTGGCAATCAGCCCCAGCATTTT.

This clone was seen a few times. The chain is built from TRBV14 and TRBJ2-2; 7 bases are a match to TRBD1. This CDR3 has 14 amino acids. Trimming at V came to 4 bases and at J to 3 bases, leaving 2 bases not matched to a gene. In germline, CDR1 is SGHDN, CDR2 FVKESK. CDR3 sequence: CASSLDRYTGELFF. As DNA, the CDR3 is TGTGCCAGCAGCCTGGACAGGTACACCGGGGAGCTGTTTTTT.

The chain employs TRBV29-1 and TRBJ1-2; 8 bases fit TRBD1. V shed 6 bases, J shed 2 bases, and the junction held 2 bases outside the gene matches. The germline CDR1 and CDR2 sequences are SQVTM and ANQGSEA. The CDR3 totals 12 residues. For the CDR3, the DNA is TGCAGCGTGGGACAGGCAAACTATGGCTACACCTTC. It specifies CSVGQANYGYTF.

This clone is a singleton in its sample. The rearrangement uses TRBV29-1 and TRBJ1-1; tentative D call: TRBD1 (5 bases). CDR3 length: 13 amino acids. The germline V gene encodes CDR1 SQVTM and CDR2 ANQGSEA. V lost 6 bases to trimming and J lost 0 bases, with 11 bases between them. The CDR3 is CSVLGRMNTEAFF. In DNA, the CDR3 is TGCAGCGTGCTGGGACGGATGAACACTGAAGCTTTCTTT.

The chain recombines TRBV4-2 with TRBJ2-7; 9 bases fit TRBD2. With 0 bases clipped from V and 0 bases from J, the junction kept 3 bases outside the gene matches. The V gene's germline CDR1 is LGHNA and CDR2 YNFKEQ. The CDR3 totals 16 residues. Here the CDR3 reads CASSQDGLASSYEQYF. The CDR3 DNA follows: TGTGCCAGCAGCCAAGATGGACTAGCGAGCTCCTACGAGCAGTACTTC.

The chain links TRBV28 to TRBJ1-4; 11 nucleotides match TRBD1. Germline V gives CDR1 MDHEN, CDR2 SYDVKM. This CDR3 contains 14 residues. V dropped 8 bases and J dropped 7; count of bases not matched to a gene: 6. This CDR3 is CASSTGTGGEKLFF. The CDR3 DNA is TGTGCCAGCTCGACCGGGACAGGGGGTGAAAAACTGTTTTTT.

As DNA, the CDR3 is TGTGCCAGTAGTATTAGAGGAATTCGAGAAAAACTGTTTTTT. Encoded protein: CASSIRGIREKLFF. The rearrangement joins TRBV19 to TRBJ1-4; D call uncertain. Germline CDR1 LNHDA, CDR2 SQIVND (reference sequence). The CDR3 loop spans 14 amino acids. The germline V and J ends were trimmed by 3 bases and 8 bases, with 13 bases remaining between them.

The CDR3 protein is CASSPRDGNQPQHF. DNA for the CDR3: TGTGCCAGCAGCCCTCGGGACGGCAATCAGCCCCAGCATTTT. This rearrangement joins TRBV6-5 to TRBJ1-5, with D possibly being TRBD1 (5 bases). The CDR3 is 14 residues long. V lost 6 bases and J 2 bases, leaving 11 bases between the germline ends. The germline CDR1 and CDR2 sequences are MNHEY and SVGAGI.

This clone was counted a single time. CDR3 bases: TGTGCCAGCAGCTTGGTGACAGGGGAAGAGACCCAGTACTTC. Its protein is CASSLVTGEETQYF. The rearrangement uses TRBV5-4 and TRBJ2-5; 8 bases are a match to TRBD1. This CDR3 contains 14 residues. Germline CDR1 reads SGHNT; CDR2 reads YYREEE (reference sequence). Trimming took 0 bases from V and 3 from J; bases not matched to a gene: 1.

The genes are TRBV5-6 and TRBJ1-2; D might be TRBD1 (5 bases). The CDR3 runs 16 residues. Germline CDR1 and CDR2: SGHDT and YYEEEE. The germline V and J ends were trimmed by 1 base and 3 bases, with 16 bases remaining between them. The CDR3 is CASSLMSGGSDYGYTF. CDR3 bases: TGTGCCAGCAGCTTGATGAGTGGGGGGTCTGACTATGGCTACACCTTC. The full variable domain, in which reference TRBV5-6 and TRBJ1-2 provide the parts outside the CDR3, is DAGVTQSPTHLIKTRGQQVTLRCSPKSGHDTVSWYQQALGQGPQFIFQYYEEEERQRGNFPDRFSGHQFPNYSSELNVNALLLGDSALYLCASSLMSGGSDYGYTFGSGTRLTVV.

The chain's CDR3 is CASSLLTESNYGYTF. The CDR3 DNA is TGTGCCAGCAGCTTATTAACAGAAAGTAACTATGGCTACACCTTC. The chain uses TRBV7-9 and TRBJ1-2, with D unclear. From germline, CDR1 is SEHNR and CDR2 FQNEAQ (reference sequence). This CDR3 has 15 amino acids. V was pared by 2 bases and J by 1 base, with 11 bases between. The whole variable domain, filled in from reference TRBV7-9 and TRBJ1-2, reads DTGVSQNPRHKITKRGQNVTFRCDPISEHNRLYWYRQTLGQGPEFLTYFQNEAQLEKSRLLSDRFSAERPKGSFSTLEIQRTEQGDSAMYLCASSLLTESNYGYTFGSGTRLTVV.

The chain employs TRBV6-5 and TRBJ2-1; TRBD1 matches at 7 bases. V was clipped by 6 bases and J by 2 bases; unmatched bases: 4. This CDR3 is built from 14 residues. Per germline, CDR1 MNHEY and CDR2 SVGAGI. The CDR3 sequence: CASREGQAYNEQFF. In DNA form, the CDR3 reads TGTGCCAGCAGAGAAGGACAGGCCTACAATGAGCAGTTCTTC.

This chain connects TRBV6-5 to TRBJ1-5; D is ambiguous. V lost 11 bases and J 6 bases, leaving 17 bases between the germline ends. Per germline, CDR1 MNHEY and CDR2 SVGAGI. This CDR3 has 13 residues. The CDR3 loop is CAGIFRFRQPQHF. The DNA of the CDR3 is TGTGCCGGCATTTTTCGGTTTCGTCAGCCCCAGCATTTT.

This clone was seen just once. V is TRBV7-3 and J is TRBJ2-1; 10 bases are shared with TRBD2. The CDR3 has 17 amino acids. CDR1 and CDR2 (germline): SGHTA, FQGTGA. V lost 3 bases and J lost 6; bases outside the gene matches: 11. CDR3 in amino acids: CASSFMASGGGRNEQFF. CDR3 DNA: TGTGCCAGCAGCTTTATGGCTAGCGGGGGCGGGCGCAATGAGCAGTTCTTC.

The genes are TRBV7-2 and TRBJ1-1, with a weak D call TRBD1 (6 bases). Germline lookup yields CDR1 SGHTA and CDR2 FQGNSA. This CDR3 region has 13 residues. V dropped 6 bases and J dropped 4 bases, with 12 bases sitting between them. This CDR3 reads CASSILDSTEAFF. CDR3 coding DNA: TGTGCCAGCAGTATACTGGACAGCACTGAAGCTTTCTTT.

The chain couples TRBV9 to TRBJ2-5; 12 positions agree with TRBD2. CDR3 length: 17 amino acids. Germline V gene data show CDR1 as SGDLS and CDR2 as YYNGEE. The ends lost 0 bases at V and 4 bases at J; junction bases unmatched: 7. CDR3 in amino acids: CASSVGPSGRAVETQYF. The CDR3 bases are TGTGCCAGCAGCGTAGGACCTAGCGGGAGGGCCGTAGAGACCCAGTACTTC. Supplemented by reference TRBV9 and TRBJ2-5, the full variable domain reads DSGVTQTPKHLITATGQRVTLRCSPRSGDLSVYWYQQSLDQGLQFLIQYYNGEERAKGNILERFSAQQFPDLHSELNLSSLELGDSALYFCASSVGPSGRAVETQYFGPGTRLLVL.

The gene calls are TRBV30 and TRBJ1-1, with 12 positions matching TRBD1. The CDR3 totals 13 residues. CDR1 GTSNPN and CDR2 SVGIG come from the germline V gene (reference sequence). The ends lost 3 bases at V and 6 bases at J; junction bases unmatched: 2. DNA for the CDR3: TGTGCCTGGAGAGGGACAGGGGGCTCTGAAGCTTTCTTT. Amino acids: CAWRGTGGSEAFF.

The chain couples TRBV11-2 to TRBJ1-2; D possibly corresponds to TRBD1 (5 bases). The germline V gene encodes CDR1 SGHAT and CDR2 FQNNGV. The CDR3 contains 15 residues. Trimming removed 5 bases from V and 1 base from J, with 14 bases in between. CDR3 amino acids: CASSPISGRNYGYTF. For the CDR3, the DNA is TGTGCCAGCAGCCCCATTTCAGGGCGTAACTATGGCTACACCTTC.

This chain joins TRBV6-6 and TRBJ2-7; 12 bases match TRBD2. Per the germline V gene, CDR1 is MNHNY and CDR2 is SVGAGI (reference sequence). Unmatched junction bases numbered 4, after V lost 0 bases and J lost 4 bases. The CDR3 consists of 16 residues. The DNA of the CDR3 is TGTGCCAGCAGTTACTCCCCGACTAGCGGGGGATACGAGCAGTACTTC. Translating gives CASSYSPTSGGYEQYF.